The 27 T cell receptor beta chains listed next were all sequenced from one sample in a study of cytomegalovirus exposure and HLA in healthy donors. It was with 60 Vbeta and 13 Jbeta primers that the PCR ran. Sequencing was performed with immunoSEQ multiplex PCR; in TCRdb, only in-frame clones are kept and a portion is missing. The table lists over 95,000 clones, roughly three quarters of them singletons. Sequencing was carried out using PBMCs. The receptors originated from a woman in her 40s in good health and CMV-seropositive.

This clone was recorded once. The CDR3 DNA reads as TGTGCCAGCAGCCCGGGACTATCTTCGTATGAGCAGTTCTTC. Its protein is CASSPGLSSYEQFF. The rearrangement uses TRBV7-2 and TRBJ2-1; 7 bases match TRBD2. The CDR3 spans 14 residues. Germline V CDR1 and CDR2: SGHTA, FQGNSA. Trimming took 5 bases from V and 8 from J; bases not matched to a gene: 9.

A few counts support this clone. The gene calls are TRBV27 and TRBJ2-7; 8 bases agree with TRBD1. The J segment lost 5 bases and the V segment lost 3 bases, leaving 9 bases of the junction unmatched. This CDR3 has 15 residues. Germline loops: CDR1 MNHEY, CDR2 SMNVEV (reference sequence). This CDR3 is CASSFNGQGANEQYF. CDR3 in DNA: TGTGCCAGCAGTTTTAATGGTCAGGGGGCGAACGAGCAGTACTTC.

The chain recombines TRBV29-1 with TRBJ2-7; D not resolved. This CDR3 is built from 13 residues. V lost 4 bases, J lost 0 bases, and 10 bases lay in between. Germline assignment: CDR1 SQVTM and CDR2 ANQGSEA. Written as DNA, the CDR3 is TGCAGCGTTGGTTCCAGGCTCTCCTACGAGCAGTACTTC. Protein product: CSVGSRLSYEQYF.

Comment on this clone: One end of the junction fails to match germline, which may point to a read error. The chain is built from TRBV7-9 and TRBJ2-7; TRBD1 aligns across 9 bases. The CDR3 runs 16 residues. Germline CDR1 reads SEHNR; CDR2 reads FQNEAQ (reference sequence). The CDR3 sequence: CAGSVGPDRGAYEQYF. CDR3 coding DNA: TGTGCCGGCAGCGTTGGTCCGGACAGGGGCGCCTACGAGCAGTACTTC.

As to this clone: At one end, the junction sequence differs from germline, possibly due to a read error. V is TRBV11-3 and J is TRBJ1-3; no clear D. The CDR3 consists of 13 residues. Germline CDR1 SGHNT, CDR2 YENEEA. Here the CDR3 DNA reads TGTGCCAGCAGCCAGGCCTCTGGGAACACCATATATTTT. Encoded protein: CASSQASGNTIYF.

This sequence joins TRBV5-6 and TRBJ2-5, with D possibly matching TRBD2 (7 bases). V was shortened by 1 base and J by 5 bases, with 24 bases between the two germline ends. This CDR3 contains 18 residues. Germline V gene sequence: CDR1 SGHDT, CDR2 YYEEEE. This CDR3 reads CASSLLRGGRLGRETQYF. In DNA form, the CDR3 reads TGTGCCAGCAGCTTGTTGAGGGGGGGCCGGCTAGGTCGGGAGACCCAGTACTTC.

This chain uses TRBV6-5 with TRBJ2-5, with 9 bases lining up with TRBD1. Looked up from germline, CDR1 is MNHEY and CDR2 is SVGAGI. The CDR3 spans 14 residues. V lost 6 bases and J lost 4; bases outside the gene matches: 6. This CDR3 reads CASSRQGVSETQYF. CDR3 DNA: TGTGCCAGCAGCCGACAGGGGGTGTCAGAGACCCAGTACTTC.

CDR3 amino acids: CASSGQSYGYTF. As DNA, the CDR3 is TGTGCCAGCAGTGGACAGTCCTATGGCTACACCTTC. This chain joins TRBV2 and TRBJ1-2, with D possibly being TRBD1 (5 bases). Looked up from germline, CDR1 is SNHLY and CDR2 is FYNNEI. The CDR3 is 12 amino acids. The V gene lost 4 bases and the J gene lost 4 bases, with 7 bases spanning the gap.

This sequence joins TRBV11-3 and TRBJ2-7; D is ambiguous. The CDR3 consists of 14 residues. Germline loops: CDR1 SGHNT, CDR2 YENEEA. V lost 2 bases and J lost 1, with 9 bases in between. The CDR3 DNA follows: TGTGCCAGCAGCTTAATGGCCAATTCCTACGAGCAGTACTTC. Its protein is CASSLMANSYEQYF.

The rearrangement uses TRBV14 and TRBJ1-6; no firm D call. The CDR3 consists of 17 residues. V shed 4 bases and J shed 10 bases, with 23 bases lying between them. CDR1 is SGHDN and CDR2 is FVKESK in the germline V gene. CDR3 sequence (DNA): TGTGCCAGCAGCCCAAAGCGGACGGGTCCTCTGCGATCACCCCTCCACTTT. This encodes CASSPKRTGPLRSPLHF. The variable domain in full, with the rest retrieved from reference TRBV14 and TRBJ1-6, is EAGVTQFPSHSVIEKGQTVTLRCDPISGHDNLYWYRRVMGKEIKFLLHFVKESKQDESGMPNNRFLAERTGGTYSTLKVQPAELEDSGVYFCASSPKRTGPLRSPLHFGNGTRLTVT.

This clone occurred a few times. The chain couples TRBV5-1 to TRBJ1-4; D may be TRBD1 (6 bases). Trimming removed 0 bases from V and 0 bases from J, with 9 bases in between. The CDR3 is 16 residues long. Germline CDR1 is SGHRS and CDR2 is YFSETQ. CDR3 DNA sequence: TGCGCCAGCAGCTTGGGACAGGCCTCAACTAATGAAAAACTGTTTTTT. It encodes CASSLGQASTNEKLFF.

In regard to this clone: An end of the junction does not agree with germline; a read error may underlie this. The V call is TRBV16, the J call TRBJ1-2; D possibly corresponds to TRBD1 (5 bases). The CDR3 runs 12 residues. Germline V gene sequence: CDR1 KGHSY, CDR2 FQNENV. CDR3 in DNA: TGTGCCAGCAGCCACCGGGACGGACTAGAGTCCTTC. Translated: CASSHRDGLESF. The full variable domain, rest sourced from reference TRBV16 and TRBJ1-2, is GEEVAQTPKHLVRGEGQKAKLYCAPIKGHSYVFWYQQVLKNEFKFLISFQNENVFDETGMPKERFSAKCLPNSPCSLEIQATKLEDSAVYFCASSHRDGLESFGSGTRLTVV.

This clone appeared a single time. This chain links TRBV5-6 with TRBJ1-5, with D possibly TRBD1 on 5 matching bases. Between the trimmed V and J ends, which lost 0 bases and 3 bases, there was a span of 16 bases. CDR1 and CDR2 (germline): SGHDT, YYEEEE. CDR3 length: 17 residues. CDR3 loop: CASSLANIGAHNQPQHF. CDR3 nucleotides: TGTGCCAGCAGCTTGGCAAATATAGGGGCCCACAATCAGCCCCAGCATTTT.

The chain couples TRBV4-1 to TRBJ1-5, with D unclear. V was shortened by 4 bases and J by 3 bases, with 10 bases between the two germline ends. Germline-derived CDR1 and CDR2 are MGHRA and YSYEKL. CDR3 length equals 14 residues. The CDR3 loop reads CASSPPAANQPQHF. CDR3 nucleotides: TGCGCCAGCAGCCCACCTGCGGCCAATCAGCCCCAGCATTTT.

The rearrangement uses TRBV5-1 and TRBJ1-2, with 8 positions matching TRBD1. The CDR3 consists of 13 residues. V lost 5 bases and J lost 1; bases outside the gene matches: 1. Germline values: CDR1 SGHRS, CDR2 YFSETQ. This chain's CDR3 is CASSTGGNYGYTF. DNA for the CDR3: TGCGCCAGCAGTACAGGGGGTAACTATGGCTACACCTTC. The full variable domain, with the rest looked up from reference TRBV5-1 and TRBJ1-2, is KAGVTQTPRYLIKTRGQQVTLSCSPISGHRSVSWYQQTPGQGLQFLFEYFSETQRNKGNFPGRFSGRQFSNSRSEMNVSTLELGDSALYLCASSTGGNYGYTFGSGTRLTVV.

This clone was detected only a few times. One end of the junction does not line up with germline, which may come from a read error. Written as DNA, the CDR3 is TGTGCCATCAGGGAGGACACTAGGTTGAACAGTGAAGCTTTCTTT. Translation gives CAIREDTRLNSEAFF. The chain joins TRBV10-3 to TRBJ1-1; the D gene is possibly TRBD1 (5 bases). The CDR3 is 15 residues long. Per germline, CDR1 ENHRY and CDR2 SYGVKD.

V usage is TRBV5-4 and J usage is TRBJ1-1; TRBD1 might be the D (6 bases). CDR1 and CDR2 from the germline V gene are SGHNT and YYREEE (reference sequence). CDR3 length: 12 amino acids. Trimming stripped 0 bases from V and 11 bases from J, with 11 bases between. DNA for the CDR3: TGTGCCAGCAGCTTGGGGAGGCAGGGGGCTTTCTTT. The encoded protein is CASSLGRQGAFF. Using reference TRBV5-4 and TRBJ1-1 for the parts outside the CDR3, the full variable domain is ETGVTQSPTHLIKTRGQQVTLRCSSQSGHNTVSWYQQALGQGPQFIFQYYREEENGRGNFPPRFSGLQFPNYSSELNVNALELDDSALYLCASSLGRQGAFFGQGTRLTVV.

The J gene is TRBJ2-7, the V gene TRBV11-2; TRBD1 aligns across 11 bases. The CDR3 extends over 16 amino acids. V lost 5 bases to trimming and J lost 4 bases; unmatched junction nucleotides: 10. The V gene's germline CDR1 is SGHAT and CDR2 FQNNGV. CDR3 region: CASSLLGGTGGYEQYF. Written as DNA, the CDR3 is TGTGCCAGCAGCCTATTAGGTGGGACAGGGGGGTACGAGCAGTACTTC.

This clone appeared a few times. V usage is TRBV7-2 and J usage is TRBJ1-1; TRBD1 agrees at 9 bases. The trim removed 5 bases at V and 3 bases at J, leaving 4 bases unmatched. Germline assignment: CDR1 SGHTA and CDR2 FQGNSA. This CDR3 has 14 amino acids. CDR3 amino acids: CASSITGGYTEAFF. The CDR3 DNA reads as TGTGCCAGCAGCATTACAGGGGGCTACACTGAAGCTTTCTTT.

V usage is TRBV11-2 and J usage is TRBJ1-2; D is ambiguous. This CDR3 spans 16 amino acids. V lost 0 bases and J lost 8, with 19 bases in between. The germline CDR1 and CDR2 sequences are SGHAT and FQNNGV. In DNA, the CDR3 is TGTGCCAGCAGCTTAGACAACCCCTCTGGACTGGGAGGCTACACCTTC. This encodes CASSLDNPSGLGGYTF.

J is TRBJ2-3 and V is TRBV6-5; 7 bases are a match to TRBD1. Looked up from germline, CDR1 is MNHEY and CDR2 is SVGAGI. With 4 bases clipped from V and 2 bases from J, the junction kept 9 bases outside the gene matches. CDR3 length: 16 amino acids. CDR3 sequence reads: CASSSPPTGDTDTQYF. CDR3 DNA sequence: TGTGCCAGCAGTTCCCCGCCTACAGGGGACACAGATACGCAGTATTTT.

The V and J genes are TRBV12-5 and TRBJ2-7, with 7 bases fitting TRBD1. Trimming at V came to 5 bases and at J to 9 bases, leaving 13 bases not matched to a gene. The CDR3 covers 14 residues. Germline V gives CDR1 LGHNT, CDR2 FRNRAP. CDR3 sequence (DNA): TGTGCTAGTGGTCTCATGGGACAGCTTACGGGGCAGTACTTC. Amino acids: CASGLMGQLTGQYF.

This sequence joins TRBV5-6 and TRBJ2-1, with a possible D match to TRBD2 (5 bases). The CDR3 contains 16 residues. Per germline, CDR1 SGHDT and CDR2 YYEEEE. Deletions cut 2 bases from V and 0 bases from J, with 12 bases between. The CDR3 loop reads CASSFPGGLSYNEQFF. The DNA of the CDR3 is TGTGCCAGCAGCTTCCCAGGCGGGCTCTCCTACAATGAGCAGTTCTTC.

The rearrangement uses TRBV11-3 and TRBJ2-5, with D possibly being TRBD2 (7 bases). V was shortened by 1 base and J by 6 bases, with 15 bases between the two germline ends. The germline gives CDR1 SGHNT, CDR2 YENEEA. This CDR3 has 15 residues. CDR3 DNA sequence: TGTGCCAGCAGCTTAGGGCGGGGGCTGGCGCAGACCCAGTACTTC. Its translation is CASSLGRGLAQTQYF. Based on the CDR3 plus reference TRBV11-3 and TRBJ2-5, the full variable domain is EAGVVQSPRYKIIEKKQPVAFWCNPISGHNTLYWYLQNLGQGPELLIRYENEEAVDDSQLPKDRFSAERLKGVDSTLKIQPAELGDSAVYLCASSLGRGLAQTQYFGPGTRLLVL.

This rearrangement joins TRBV27 to TRBJ1-5; D is undetermined. Trimming shortened V by 0 bases and J by 4 bases, and 10 bases separated the two germline ends. The length of the CDR3 is 15 residues. Looked up from germline, CDR1 is MNHEY and CDR2 is SMNVEV (reference sequence). The CDR3 protein is CASSLSPALNQPQHF. CDR3 nucleotide sequence: TGTGCCAGCAGTTTATCCCCCGCGTTAAATCAGCCCCAGCATTTT.

For the CDR3, the DNA is TGTGCCAGCTCACCAGGGGAGACCAATTCACCCCTCCACTTT. It specifies CASSPGETNSPLHF. The chain is built from TRBV18 and TRBJ1-6; no clear D. V gave up 2 bases and J gave up 7 bases, with 9 bases separating them. Germline V gene data show CDR1 as KGHSH and CDR2 as LQKENI. CDR3 size: 14 residues.

The chain recombines TRBV19 with TRBJ1-2, with D perhaps TRBD1 (6 bases). CDR3 length equals 17 residues. Trimming took 11 bases from V and 1 from J, leaving 26 bases between them. CDR1 and CDR2 (germline): LNHDA, SQIVND (reference sequence). CDR3 coding DNA: TGTGCCCTTACCCGCGGGGGGGCGACACAATTTAACTATGGCTACACCTTC. This encodes CALTRGGATQFNYGYTF. The whole variable domain, filled in from reference TRBV19 and TRBJ1-2, reads DGGITQSPKYLFRKEGQNVTLSCEQNLNHDAMYWYRQDPGQGLRLIYYSQIVNDFQKGDIAEGYSVSREKKESFPLTVTSAQKNPTAFYLCALTRGGATQFNYGYTFGSGTRLTVV.